What follows are 32 T cell receptor beta chains derived from one specimen sequenced in a study of blood T cells in healthy people across ages. For the second PCR, which ran for about 6 to 12 cycles, a sample-barcoded 5' primer and a J-beta primer mix were used. TCRdb redid the calling of the 5' RACE reads with MiXCR, one entry per CDR3 protein. Of around 1.7 million distinct CDR3 sequences listed, 28% were seen once; the top ten hold 7% to 9%. Sequenced material: blood. These receptors were taken from a woman aged 25-40 years in good health.

This chain connects TRBV29-1 to TRBJ2-7, with 11 bases identical to TRBD2. The junction had 14 bases not matched to a gene; V was cut back by 4 bases and J by 6 bases. CDR3 length: 16 residues. Germline lookup yields CDR1 SQVTM and CDR2 ANQGSEA. The CDR3 bases are TGCAGCGTTGGAGGGGGGACTAGCGGCCTCGCCTTCGAGCAGTACTTC. Its protein is CSVGGGTSGLAFEQYF.

The chain carries TRBV2 and TRBJ2-2; possibly TRBD1 or TRBD2 for D (5 bases each). Trimming cost V 4 bases and J 5 bases, with 17 bases left between them. The CDR3 is 16 amino acids. CDR1 is SNHLY, CDR2 FYNNEI, per germline. The CDR3 is CASSAAGTSRTGELFF. The CDR3 DNA reads as TGTGCCAGCAGTGCAGCCGGGACCTCCAGAACCGGGGAGCTGTTTTTT.

This clonotype was counted at least ten times. CDR3 nucleotide sequence: TGTGCCAGCAGCCAACTCGGACAGGGGCTCTACGAGCAGTACTTC. Protein: CASSQLGQGLYEQYF. The V gene is TRBV3-1, the J gene TRBJ2-7, with 9 bases fitting TRBD1. This CDR3 region has 15 residues. In germline, CDR1 is LGHDT, CDR2 YNNKEL (reference sequence). The V segment lost 2 bases and the J segment 3 bases; nucleotides outside the gene matches: 5.

The DNA for the CDR3 is TGTGCCAGCAGCAAGCAGGTTAGCACAGATACGGACGAGCAGTACTTC. The encoded protein is CASSKQVSTDTDEQYF. The chain has TRBV7-2 and TRBJ2-4; D unclear. The J call may be faulty, since TRBJ2-7 better matches the DNA end. The CDR3 consists of 16 residues. Germline V gene sequence: CDR1 SGHTA, CDR2 FQGNSA.

This clonotype has just a few counts. The chain carries TRBV7-9 and TRBJ2-5; D uncertain. With the DNA end fitting TRBJ2-7 better, the J assignment may be wrong. The CDR3 runs to 11 residues. Germline values: CDR1 SEHNR, CDR2 FQNEAQ (reference sequence). CDR3 coding DNA: TGTGCCAGCAACTCAACTGGCGAGCAGTACTTC. Amino acids: CASNSTGEQYF.

This rearrangement joins TRBV12-3 or TRBV12-4 to TRBJ1-5; D ambiguous. Trimming took off 5 bases at V and 7 bases at J, with 18 bases between the two ends. CDR3 size: 15 residues. The CDR3 sequence is CASSPTGWFGQPQHF. CDR3 nucleotides: TGTGCCAGCAGTCCTACTGGATGGTTCGGGCAGCCCCAGCATTTT.

This clonotype was counted ten times or more. This chain connects TRBV3-1 to TRBJ2-5; D ambiguous. V was shortened by 6 bases and J by 2 bases, with 13 bases between the two germline ends. Germline V CDR1 and CDR2: LGHDT, YNNKEL (reference sequence). This CDR3 region has 14 residues. The CDR3 DNA sequence: TGTGCCAGCAGTTGGGTTACCCAACAAGAGACCCAGTACTTC. Amino acids: CASSWVTQQETQYF.

The sample holds many counts of this clonotype. The chain couples TRBV20-1 to TRBJ1-2; maybe TRBD1 (6 bases). Deletions cut 7 bases from V and 5 bases from J, with 20 bases between. Germline V gives CDR1 DFQATT, CDR2 SNEGSKA (reference sequence). The CDR3 has 14 amino acids. CDR3 bases: TGCAGTGGGACAGACGATCCCCAGTGGTATGGCTACACCTTC. This codes for CSGTDDPQWYGYTF.

This clonotype occurred a few times. The chain employs TRBV20-1 and TRBJ1-5, with unresolved D. Trimming pared 2 bases from V and 3 bases from J, leaving 11 bases between. Germline V gives CDR1 DFQATT, CDR2 SNEGSKA (reference sequence). The CDR3 runs 14 residues. The CDR3 spells CSARSGMNNQPQHF. CDR3 sequence (DNA): TGCAGTGCTAGATCGGGAATGAACAATCAGCCCCAGCATTTT.

The chain recombines TRBV14 with TRBJ2-1; D gene unclear. CDR1 is SGHDN, CDR2 FVKESK, per germline. The V and J ends lost 8 bases and 4 bases respectively, with 12 bases between them. CDR3 size: 13 residues. CDR3 in DNA: TGTGCCAGCGGCCCCCCCAATTACAATGAGCAGTTCTTC. It codes for CASGPPNYNEQFF. Full variable domain (outside the CDR3, taken from reference TRBV14 and TRBJ2-1): EAGVTQFPSHSVIEKGQTVTLRCDPISGHDNLYWYRRVMGKEIKFLLHFVKESKQDESGMPNNRFLAERTGGTYSTLKVQPAELEDSGVYFCASGPPNYNEQFFGPGTRLTVL.

The chain joins TRBV18 to TRBJ2-5; no definite D call. The germline CDR1 and CDR2 sequences are KGHSH and LQKENI. V dropped 3 bases and J dropped 3 bases, with 8 bases sitting between them. The CDR3 covers 13 residues. Written as DNA, the CDR3 is TGTGCCAGCTCACCCTCGGCAGAAGAGACCCAGTACTTC. It yields the protein CASSPSAEETQYF.

This clonotype was counted a few times. The chain employs TRBV7-6 and TRBJ2-5; TRBD2 aligns across 9 bases. V gave up 5 bases and J gave up 2 bases; unmatched junction bases: 9. Germline CDR1 and CDR2: SGHVS and FNYEAQ. CDR3 size: 16 residues. CDR3 sequence reads: CASSQAWTSDQETQYF. Here the CDR3 DNA reads TGTGCCAGCAGCCAGGCATGGACTAGCGATCAAGAGACCCAGTACTTC.

This clonotype was seen many times. The rearrangement uses TRBV29-1 and TRBJ1-2; D may be TRBD1 (5 bases). Looked up from germline, CDR1 is SQVTM and CDR2 is ANQGSEA. V lost 0 bases and J lost 4, with 12 bases in between. The CDR3 runs 14 residues. This CDR3 reads CSVEDATEGYGYTF. CDR3 DNA: TGCAGCGTTGAAGACGCGACAGAAGGCTATGGCTACACCTTC.

The sample holds a few counts of this clonotype. The chain combines TRBV5-1 with TRBJ2-1, with D unresolved. Between the trimmed V and J ends, which lost 4 bases and 9 bases, there was a span of 17 bases. Germline-derived CDR1 and CDR2 are SGHRS and YFSETQ. The CDR3 spans 14 residues. CDR3 sequence reads: CASSLLPGPSEQFF. CDR3 nucleotide sequence: TGCGCCAGCAGCCTGCTCCCGGGCCCATCTGAGCAGTTCTTC.

The chain carries TRBV4-3 and TRBJ1-2, with TRBD1 identical over 9 bases. The CDR3 spans 16 residues. CDR1 is LGHNA, CDR2 YSLEER, per germline. Losses at the gene ends were 0 bases for V and 8 bases for J; bases not matched to a gene: 10. The CDR3 here is CASSQESGNRGQGYTF. The CDR3 DNA reads TGCGCCAGCAGCCAAGAAAGTGGGAACAGGGGGCAAGGCTACACCTTC.

This clonotype turned up a few times. V is TRBV7-6 and J is TRBJ2-7; the D gene is possibly TRBD2 (5 bases). The V gene's germline CDR1 is SGHVS and CDR2 FNYEAQ. V was trimmed by 0 bases and J by 3 bases, leaving 9 bases between them. The length of the CDR3 is 14 residues. CDR3 nucleotide sequence: TGTGCCAGCAGCTTAGCGCGAGGGATCTACGAGCAGTACTTC. It yields the protein CASSLARGIYEQYF.

This clonotype was recorded a few times. CDR3 protein: CASSFWRDTQYF. The CDR3 DNA reads TGTGCCAGCAGTTTCTGGCGGGATACGCAGTATTTT. The chain couples TRBV28 to TRBJ2-3; D unclear. CDR1 is MDHEN, CDR2 SYDVKM, per germline. This CDR3 region has 12 residues. V lost 3 bases, J lost 6 bases, and 7 bases lay in between.

The chain carries TRBV5-1 and TRBJ2-2; a possible D gene is TRBD1 (5 bases). Looked up from germline, CDR1 is SGHRS and CDR2 is YFSETQ. V was trimmed by 0 bases and J by 4 bases, leaving 13 bases between them. The CDR3 is made up of 16 amino acids. CDR3 in DNA: TGCGCCAGCAGCTTGGTTCAGGGAATAGGCACCGGGGAGCTGTTTTTT. Translating it yields CASSLVQGIGTGELFF.

CDR3 DNA sequence: TGTGCCAGCAAGTTTGATACGCAGTATTTT. As protein: CASKFDTQYF. This rearrangement joins TRBV28 to TRBJ2-3; D call uncertain. V lost 7 bases and J lost 6, with 5 bases in between. Germline CDR1 and CDR2: MDHEN and SYDVKM. This CDR3 has 10 residues.

The chain is built from TRBV4-1 and TRBJ2-2, with D possibly TRBD1 on 6 matching bases. The V end lost 3 bases, the J end lost 2 bases, and 13 bases lay between the germline ends. Germline V gives CDR1 MGHRA, CDR2 YSYEKL. The CDR3 is made up of 16 amino acids. The DNA for the CDR3 is TGCGCCAGCAGCCATTTTCGGGACATAAACACCGGGGAGCTGTTTTTT. Translating gives CASSHFRDINTGELFF.

The chain employs TRBV20-1 and TRBJ2-3; 12 positions agree with TRBD1. CDR1 and CDR2 (germline): DFQATT, SNEGSKA (reference sequence). J lost 1 base, V lost 6 bases, and 11 bases had no gene match. The CDR3 contains 17 residues. The CDR3: CSAAGTGGSRGTDTQYF. DNA of the CDR3: TGCAGTGCAGCCGGGACAGGGGGCTCGAGAGGCACAGATACGCAGTATTTT.

The rearrangement joins TRBV5-4 to TRBJ2-3, with 12 bases lining up with TRBD2. The ends lost 1 base at V and 5 bases at J; junction bases unmatched: 5. The CDR3 is 16 residues long. Germline V gene data show CDR1 as SGHNT and CDR2 as YYREEE (reference sequence). CDR3 region: CASSLTSGGSEDTQYF. DNA of the CDR3: TGTGCCAGCAGCTTGACTAGCGGGGGGAGCGAAGATACGCAGTATTTT.

For this clonotype: One end of the junction varies from germline; a read error may be responsible. The J gene is TRBJ2-3, the V gene TRBV20-1, with 8 positions matching TRBD2. The CDR3 has 15 residues. In germline, CDR1 is DFQATT, CDR2 SNEGSKA (reference sequence). The chain's CDR3 is CSASGRAFGTDMQYF. The CDR3 DNA reads TGCAGTGCTAGCGGGAGGGCCTTCGGCACAGATATGCAGTATTTT.

About this clonotype: The junction and the germline gene differ at one end; a read error may be behind it. V usage is TRBV6-6 and J usage is TRBJ1-4; D unclear. CDR1 is MNHNY and CDR2 is SVGAGI in the germline V gene (reference sequence). The CDR3 covers 14 residues. The CDR3 DNA reads TGTGCCAGCAGTTCCCCCACAGTTCCTGAAAAACGGTTTTTT. This codes for CASSSPTVPEKRFF.

The J gene is TRBJ2-1, the V gene TRBV7-3; D perhaps matches TRBD2 (6 bases). This CDR3 spans 14 amino acids. Trimming took off 7 bases at V and 5 bases at J, with 15 bases between the two ends. CDR1 and CDR2 from the germline V gene are SGHTA and FQGTGA. The CDR3 nucleotides are TGTGCCAGCAACCGGGAGCCGAAGGACAATGAGCAGTTCTTC. Its protein is CASNREPKDNEQFF.

CDR3: CASSPDLKKPQHF. DNA of the CDR3: TGTGCCAGCAGCCCGGACTTAAAGAAGCCCCAGCATTTT. The V call is TRBV2, the J call TRBJ1-5; no firm D call. This CDR3 region has 13 residues. From germline, CDR1 is SNHLY and CDR2 FYNNEI. Trimming removed 6 bases from V and 8 bases from J, with 14 bases in between.

This clonotype was observed a few times. This chain's CDR3 is CASSGHSQETQYF. The CDR3 nucleotides are TGTGCCAGCAGTGGACACAGTCAAGAGACCCAGTACTTC. This chain joins TRBV28 and TRBJ2-5; TRBD1 might be the D (5 bases). Germline loops: CDR1 MDHEN, CDR2 SYDVKM. V lost 5 bases and J 2 bases, leaving 9 bases between the germline ends. This CDR3 contains 13 residues.

The chain links TRBV5-1 to TRBJ2-1; 13 bases agree with TRBD2. The length of the CDR3 is 17 residues. The germline V gene has CDR1 SGHRS and CDR2 YFSETQ. V trimming: 5 bases; J trimming: 1 base; junction bases outside the gene matches: 6. The DNA for the CDR3 is TGCGCCAGCAGGACTAGCGGGGGGACCCCGTCCTACAATGAGCAGTTCTTC. Translating it yields CASRTSGGTPSYNEQFF.

This chain uses TRBV2 with TRBJ1-1, with D possibly TRBD1 on 6 matching bases. Looked up from germline, CDR1 is SNHLY and CDR2 is FYNNEI. This CDR3 region has 12 residues. Trimming took 3 bases from V and 9 from J, leaving 11 bases between them. CDR3 in DNA: TGTGCCAGCAGTGAGGCAGGGGATAAAGCTTTCTTT. Its protein is CASSEAGDKAFF.

Comments on this clonotype: A read error may explain this, as a much larger clone is one base away. This chain joins TRBV10-3 and TRBJ2-6, with D possibly called TRBD1 or TRBD2 (5 bases each). The CDR3 runs 14 residues. The germline gives CDR1 ENHRY, CDR2 SYGVKD. In DNA, the CDR3 is TGTGCCACCGGGACGAACTCTGGGGCCAACGTCCGGACTTTC. Encoded protein: CATGTNSGANVRTF.

V is TRBV19 and J is TRBJ1-5; D is uncertain. Per germline, CDR1 LNHDA and CDR2 SQIVND (reference sequence). This CDR3 has 14 residues. The V and J ends lost 5 bases and 7 bases respectively, with 15 bases between them. The CDR3 bases are TGTGCCAGTAGTCCCCAACCCAGCGGCCAGCCCCAGCATTTT. Protein product: CASSPQPSGQPQHF.

This clonotype was counted once. This sequence joins TRBV6-2 or TRBV6-3 and TRBJ2-5; 12 positions agree with TRBD2. TRBJ2-1 explains the end of the DNA better; the J call may be wrong. CDR3 length: 15 residues. Germline V gene data show CDR1 as MNHEY and CDR2 as SVGEGT. CDR3 nucleotides: TGTGCCAGCAGTTACGCACTTCGGACTAGCGGGACCCAGTTCTTC. This gives the protein CASSYALRTSGTQFF.